Listed below are T cell receptor beta chains from one sample, sequenced in a study of blood T cell repertoires in COVID-19. Produced via immunoSEQ multiplex PCR; TCRdb's table is partial and in-frame only. The sample consists of approximately 89,000 clones, around 85% of them appearing once. Sequencing was performed on peripheral blood. These receptors came from a woman in her 70s with active or convalescent COVID-19. Both conserved end residues are part of each CDR3.

v_call,cdr3_aa
TRBV5-5,CASSLAPDYSGNTIYF
TRBV2,CASGTDNYGYTF
TRBV28,CASSWGGTVTYGYTF
TRBV6-2/TRBV6-3,CASSYSTGLAGGIAKNIQYF
TRBV28,CASSDTNSPLHF
TRBV7-9,CASSPKQVNTEAFF
TRBV5-4,CASSKAQGGIEQYF
TRBV2,CASSGQENTEAFF
TRBV6-5,CASRSGGRGYTF
TRBV7-2,CASSLDGQGAGYTF
TRBV2,CASSAGGESQPQHF
TRBV18,CASSQQLAGPYEQYF
TRBV15,CATSRDWGSSGNTIYF
TRBV9,CASSPRDSGGYTF
TRBV11-2,CASSLGTSYEQYF
TRBV18,CASSPARGYGYTF
TRBV6-5,CASSLTGIGNPPLHF
TRBV2,CASSDRSEKLFF
TRBV19,CASSGAISYTEAFF
TRBV28,CASSSISSLPGNTIYF
TRBV19,CASSRPTGVYQPQHF
TRBV29-1,CSVQEGQGKTGYTF
TRBV19,CASSIGQNTGELFF
TRBV18,CASAERTGSSGNTIYF
TRBV29-1,CSVEVWSGGLNEQFF
TRBV19,CASSMTGQGRHEQYF
TRBV6-1,CASSERQGSIGNTIYF
TRBV5-1,CASSLGGGGQETQYF
TRBV4-1,CASSPGEAGGGTNYGYTF
TRBV10-3,CAISERARTGGVGYGYTF
TRBV20-1,CSARSLEKLFF
TRBV4-1,CASSPSGVRGGTEAFF
TRBV7-2,CASSADPTQSSYEQYF
TRBV11-3,CASSSGQEGKQYF
TRBV3-1/TRBV3-2,CASSQGRAFNEKLFF
TRBV10-3,CAISESGTGGGSYEQYF
TRBV7-2,CASRAGTGVHGELFF
TRBV5-6,CASSLQVRQHSYEQYF
TRBV6-5,CASSPLLGAKNIQYF
TRBV10-3,CAIKPGQGITQYF
TRBV5-4,CASSSGTGEEKLFF
TRBV11-2,CASRHGGLGDTEAFF